Each of the 2 T cell receptor beta chains below was sequenced from the same sample in a study of blood T cell repertoires in COVID-19. Using immunoSEQ multiplex PCR, the repertoire was profiled, and TCRdb retains in-frame clones only, with some absent. The sample consists of about 190,000 clones, 70% to 90% of them appearing once. The sequencing input was peripheral blood. These receptors all stem from a man in his fifties or sixties with active or convalescent COVID-19.

J is TRBJ2-7 and V is TRBV4-1; 10 bases are shared with TRBD2. In germline, CDR1 is MGHRA, CDR2 YSYEKL. The junction had 6 bases not matched to a gene; V was cut back by 4 bases and J by 0 bases. The CDR3 is made up of 16 amino acids. In DNA form, the CDR3 reads TGCGCCAGCAGCCCTATAGCGGGGGGTAGCTCCTACGAGCAGTACTTC. This encodes CASSPIAGGSSYEQYF.

This chain joins TRBV2 and TRBJ2-7, with a tentative D call TRBD1 (6 bases). V was pared by 6 bases and J by 3 bases, with 15 bases between. Germline V gives CDR1 SNHLY, CDR2 FYNNEI. This CDR3 has 14 residues. Written as DNA, the CDR3 is TGTGCCAGCAGGGGACCCCGAGGGGGCTACGAGCAGTACTTC. Its translation: CASRGPRGGYEQYF.